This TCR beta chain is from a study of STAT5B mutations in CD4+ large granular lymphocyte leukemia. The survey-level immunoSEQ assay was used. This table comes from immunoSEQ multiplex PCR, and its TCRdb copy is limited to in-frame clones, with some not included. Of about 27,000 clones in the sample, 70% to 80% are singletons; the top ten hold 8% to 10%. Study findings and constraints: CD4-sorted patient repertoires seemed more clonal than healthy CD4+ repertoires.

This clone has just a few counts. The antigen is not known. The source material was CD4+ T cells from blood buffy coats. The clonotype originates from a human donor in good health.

Here the CDR3 DNA reads TGTGCCAGCAGTCTCGAGGGGACCTATGGCTACACCTTC. This sequence encodes CASSLEGTYGYTF. V usage is TRBV5-5 and J usage is TRBJ1-2, with a possible D match to TRBD1 (5 bases). The length of the CDR3 is 13 residues. Germline V lookup: CDR1 SGHKS, CDR2 YYEKEE (reference sequence). Trimming removed 5 bases at V and 4 bases at J, with 12 bases between.